Sequencing of this T cell receptor beta chain was carried out in a study of T cell responses to AZD1222 COVID-19 vaccine. As for the study in general: Second doses were pooled across both intervals (about 4 or about 12 weeks).

In regard to this clone: Antigen specificity is unknown.

Study results and limitations: As reported, nearly half of all spike-specific TCRs target variant regions that are unmutated. Clonal diversity was possibly underestimated; the donors were predominantly white British and more often female. A rise in Spike-specific TCR breadth and depth followed two AZD1222 doses.

Repertoires were generated with immunoSEQ multiplex PCR, while TCRdb's copy carries only in-frame clones and drops some. The sample has around 99,000 clones; about nine tenths are singletons. This CDR3 has 13 residues. V trimming: 3 bases; J trimming: 5 bases; junction bases outside the gene matches: 6. From germline, CDR1 is DFQATT and CDR2 SNEGSKA (reference sequence). The rearrangement joins TRBV20-1 to TRBJ1-2; 7 bases are a match to TRBD1. The sequence came from an adult in good health. Material: peripheral blood, obtained on day 0 of AZD1222 vaccination. This CDR3 is CSASAGTVYGYTF. The DNA for the CDR3 is TGCAGTGCTAGTGCCGGGACAGTATATGGCTACACCTTC.